Listed below are T cell receptor beta chains from one sample, sequenced in a study of blood T cell repertoires in COVID-19. Some clones are missing from TCRdb's copy, which holds only in-frame ones; the method was immunoSEQ multiplex PCR. Of under 200,000 clones in the sample, around 85% are singletons; the top ten hold 0.85% to 0.95%. Sequences were obtained from peripheral blood. The source of these receptors is a man aged 55 to 70 with COVID-19, enrolled during active disease. Both conserved end residues are part of each CDR3. The order of the fields is D gene, J gene, V gene, clone size, CDR3 protein, CDR3 DNA. A D gene is named only where the DNA matches it firmly. Not every row has a clone size; where given, it reads once, few, many or a size class.

d_gene: -; j_gene: TRBJ2-2; v_gene: TRBV5-1; abundance: -; CDR3aa: CASSRGHNTGELFF; CDR3nt: TGCGCCAGCAGCCGGGGACATAACACCGGGGAGCTGTTTTTT
d_gene: -; j_gene: TRBJ1-2; v_gene: TRBV3-1/TRBV3-2; abundance: few; CDR3aa: CASSSPGWGYTF; CDR3nt: TGTGCCAGCAGCTCCCCGGGTTGGGGCTACACCTTC
d_gene: -; j_gene: TRBJ1-1; v_gene: TRBV5-4; abundance: -; CDR3aa: CASSTGRTEAFF; CDR3nt: TGTGCCAGCAGCACGGGAAGGACTGAAGCTTTCTTT
d_gene: TRBD2; j_gene: TRBJ2-3; v_gene: TRBV7-2; abundance: -; CDR3aa: CASSRWGLAGSPDTQYF; CDR3nt: TGTGCCAGCAGCCGCTGGGGACTAGCGGGATCCCCAGATACGCAGTATTTT
d_gene: -; j_gene: TRBJ2-7; v_gene: TRBV29-1; abundance: -; CDR3aa: CSVVPLAGASYEQYF; CDR3nt: TGCAGCGTTGTCCCTCTGGCGGGGGCATCCTACGAGCAGTACTTC
d_gene: TRBD1; j_gene: TRBJ1-1; v_gene: TRBV5-4; abundance: -; CDR3aa: CASSLDRGVMNTEAFF; CDR3nt: TGTGCCAGCAGCTTGGACAGGGGGGTGATGAACACTGAAGCTTTCTTT
d_gene: -; j_gene: TRBJ2-1; v_gene: TRBV30; abundance: -; CDR3aa: CAWRPRVFSSYNEQFF; CDR3nt: TGTGCCTGGAGGCCCAGGGTCTTCAGCTCCTACAATGAGCAGTTCTTC
d_gene: TRBD1; j_gene: TRBJ1-1; v_gene: TRBV7-2; abundance: -; CDR3aa: CASSTTGGRVATEAFF; CDR3nt: TGTGCCAGCAGCACAACAGGGGGCCGGGTGGCCACTGAAGCTTTCTTT
d_gene: -; j_gene: TRBJ2-5; v_gene: TRBV10-2; abundance: -; CDR3aa: CATRKVRSETQYF; CDR3nt: TGCGCCACCAGAAAAGTAAGAAGCGAGACCCAGTACTTC
d_gene: -; j_gene: TRBJ2-7; v_gene: TRBV4-2; abundance: -; CDR3aa: CASSQVGGPEQYF; CDR3nt: TGTGCCAGCAGCCAGGTGGGGGGTCCCGAGCAGTACTTC
d_gene: TRBD1; j_gene: TRBJ1-1; v_gene: TRBV7-9; abundance: -; CDR3aa: CASSLKTGVDTEAFF; CDR3nt: TGTGCCAGCAGCCTTAAGACAGGGGTGGACACTGAAGCTTTCTTT
d_gene: TRBD1; j_gene: TRBJ2-3; v_gene: TRBV11-3; abundance: -; CDR3aa: CASSQGVSDTQYF; CDR3nt: TGTGCCAGCAGCCAGGGGGTCTCAGATACGCAGTATTTT